In its sample, the clone carrying this T cell receptor (beta chain) was seen many times. TCRdb called the reads again in MiXCR, with one record for every CDR3 protein. The data contain 300,000 or so distinct CDR3 sequences, around 10% of them singletons. CDR1 MDHEN and CDR2 SYDVKM come from the germline V gene. Trimming shortened V by 1 base and J by 7 bases, and 7 bases separated the two germline ends. The CDR3 contains 12 residues. The sample belongs to a study of T cell repertoires in cytomegalovirus infection. The receptor was derived from a human donor in good health (CMV status not recorded). Some clones in this sample may be carry-over from other donors' samples. The chain joins TRBV28 to TRBJ2-5; D call uncertain. The sample taken for sequencing was PBMCs. CDR3 protein: CASSLLPGTQYF. For the CDR3, the DNA is TGTGCCAGCAGTTTATTACCGGGGACCCAGTACTTC.